This is a list of T cell receptor beta chains from one sample in a study of blood T cell repertoires in COVID-19. Sequencing was performed with immunoSEQ multiplex PCR; in TCRdb, only in-frame clones are kept and a portion is missing. The table includes some 15,000 clones, 70% to 90% detected once. Sequencing input: peripheral blood. These receptors came from a human donor in a cohort sampled during active COVID-19. Both conserved end residues are part of each CDR3. The order of the fields is V gene, J gene, CDR3 protein.

V: TRBV5-6
J: TRBJ1-2
CDR3: CASSLGGGGYTF

V: TRBV7-9
J: TRBJ2-7
CDR3: CASSPTGSWHEQYF

V: TRBV21-1
J: TRBJ1-3
CDR3: CASSRHPRVGSGNTIYF

V: TRBV12-3/TRBV12-4
J: TRBJ1-5
CDR3: CASNGGYQPQHF

V: TRBV19
J: TRBJ1-1
CDR3: CASSKDRGLNTEAFF

V: TRBV11-3
J: TRBJ2-3
CDR3: CASRSLAGELSSTDTQYF

V: TRBV12-5
J: TRBJ1-2
CDR3: CASGLGANYGYTF

V: TRBV7-9
J: TRBJ2-7
CDR3: CASSPGLDEQYF

V: TRBV7-3
J: TRBJ2-2
CDR3: CASSLWGLDTGELFF

V: TRBV2
J: TRBJ1-2
CDR3: CASSKNQANYGYTF

V: TRBV15
J: TRBJ2-2
CDR3: CATSREGGKNTGELFF

V: TRBV3-1/TRBV3-2
J: TRBJ2-5
CDR3: CASSQDVPPSGGQGETQYF

V: TRBV12-3/TRBV12-4
J: TRBJ1-1
CDR3: CASTDGGGEAFF

V: TRBV19
J: TRBJ1-2
CDR3: CASSITVENYGYTF

V: TRBV7-3
J: TRBJ2-5
CDR3: CASSRTGNQETQYF

V: TRBV11-2
J: TRBJ1-3
CDR3: CASSPNTGFSGNTIYF

V: TRBV20-1
J: TRBJ1-3
CDR3: CSASGARGSGNTIYF

V: TRBV1
J: TRBJ2-3
CDR3: CTSSQAGWIDTQYF

V: TRBV3-1/TRBV3-2
J: TRBJ2-5
CDR3: CASSRDILQTQYF

V: TRBV19
J: TRBJ2-7
CDR3: CASSTGQGEQYF

V: TRBV11-3
J: TRBJ2-1
CDR3: CASSFRLAGRDEQFF

V: TRBV10-2
J: TRBJ2-3
CDR3: CASRPVTSGAADTQYF

V: TRBV11-2
J: TRBJ2-1
CDR3: CASSPRAGEHSYNEQFF

V: TRBV5-4
J: TRBJ2-3
CDR3: CASSLGNSGGTDTQYF

V: TRBV11-2
J: TRBJ1-1
CDR3: CASSLGQAINTEAFF

V: TRBV5-6
J: TRBJ1-6
CDR3: CASSFGTGGGSPLHF

V: TRBV19
J: TRBJ1-1
CDR3: CASSRGQKNTEAFF

V: TRBV7-9
J: TRBJ2-7
CDR3: CASSAGSEQYF

V: TRBV27
J: TRBJ2-1
CDR3: CASSLFGGANSYNEQFF

V: TRBV5-4
J: TRBJ1-6
CDR3: CASSLKEQSNSPLHF

V: TRBV7-8
J: TRBJ1-3
CDR3: CASSSTGGGGNTIYF

V: TRBV19
J: TRBJ2-2
CDR3: CASTVWQGVGELFF

V: TRBV7-3
J: TRBJ2-7
CDR3: CASSRHRDSRKYF

V: TRBV18
J: TRBJ1-6
CDR3: CASSPSSGYGSSPLHF

V: TRBV20-1
J: TRBJ1-5
CDR3: CSASPGQGFQPQHF

V: TRBV5-5
J: TRBJ2-5
CDR3: CASSLKGGGFFQETQYF

V: TRBV9
J: TRBJ2-7
CDR3: CASSAGTAAHEQYF

V: TRBV3-1/TRBV3-2
J: TRBJ2-1
CDR3: CASSQTGVGEQFF

V: TRBV6-1
J: TRBJ2-1
CDR3: CASSEASGGEYNEQFF

V: TRBV3-1/TRBV3-2
J: TRBJ2-3
CDR3: CASSQGGGGLDTQYF

V: TRBV7-2
J: TRBJ2-3
CDR3: CASSLESGRIDTQYF

V: TRBV28
J: TRBJ1-2
CDR3: CASSLVSGDGYTF

V: TRBV20-1
J: TRBJ1-2
CDR3: CSAKGQALITF

V: TRBV10-3
J: TRBJ2-3
CDR3: CAISEDGGMVAGSSDTQYF

V: TRBV4-2
J: TRBJ1-2
CDR3: CASMKGDYGYTF